This TCR beta chain was sequenced during a study of early T cells in non-severe SARS-CoV-2 infection. Across the study: Unsorted whole blood bulk RNA was sequenced, with unpaired chains.

Individual cDNA molecules received unique molecular identifiers during library preparation. TCRdb redid the calling of the 5' RACE reads with MiXCR, one entry per CDR3 protein. The data contain roughly 71,000 distinct CDR3 sequences, roughly 13% of them singletons. CDR3 length: 13 residues. Germline loops: CDR1 SNHLY, CDR2 FYNNEI. V dropped 5 bases and J dropped 4; count of bases not matched to a gene: 4. For this clonotype: Its antigen is unidentified.

Points from the study as a whole: The study's VDJdb matching favored anti-spike CD8 responses and missed private and CD4 specificities.

The chain uses TRBV2 and TRBJ1-1; TRBD1 aligns across 7 bases. Sequencing was done on a sample of whole blood. The clonotype comes from an adult who was a healthcare worker with PCR-confirmed SARS-CoV-2 infection or an uninfected control (not recorded which). The CDR3 DNA reads TGTGCCAGCAGTAGAGACAGGGCCACTGAAGCTTTCTTT. It is translated as CASSRDRATEAFF.